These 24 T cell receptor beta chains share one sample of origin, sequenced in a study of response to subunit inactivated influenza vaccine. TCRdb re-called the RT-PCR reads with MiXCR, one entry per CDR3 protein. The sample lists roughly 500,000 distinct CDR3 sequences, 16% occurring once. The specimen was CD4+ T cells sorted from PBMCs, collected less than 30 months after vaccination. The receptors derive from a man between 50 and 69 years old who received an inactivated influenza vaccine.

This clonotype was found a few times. CDR3 amino acids: CASSVGQGFRGYTF. The CDR3 DNA follows: TGTGCCAGCAGCGTAGGACAGGGCTTTCGGGGCTACACCTTC. The gene calls are TRBV9 and TRBJ1-2, with 7 nucleotides matching TRBD1. J lost 8 bases, V lost 0 bases, and 7 bases had no gene match. This CDR3 has 14 amino acids. Germline-derived CDR1 and CDR2 are SGDLS and YYNGEE.

Here the CDR3 DNA reads TGTGCCAGCAGCACTCCTACCGGACGTCACCGCTCCTACGAGCAGTACTTC. Translation: CASSTPTGRHRSYEQYF. The genes are TRBV7-2 and TRBJ2-7; D not resolved. The germline V gene has CDR1 SGHTA and CDR2 FQGNSA. The CDR3 is 17 amino acids. Between the trimmed V and J ends, which lost 5 bases and 0 bases, there was a span of 20 bases.

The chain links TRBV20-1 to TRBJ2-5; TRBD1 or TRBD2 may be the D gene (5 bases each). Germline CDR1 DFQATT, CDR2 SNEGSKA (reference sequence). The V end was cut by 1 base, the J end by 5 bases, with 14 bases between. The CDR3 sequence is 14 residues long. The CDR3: CSARVWGSLETQYF. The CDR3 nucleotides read TGCAGTGCTAGAGTTTGGGGGAGTCTGGAGACCCAGTACTTC.

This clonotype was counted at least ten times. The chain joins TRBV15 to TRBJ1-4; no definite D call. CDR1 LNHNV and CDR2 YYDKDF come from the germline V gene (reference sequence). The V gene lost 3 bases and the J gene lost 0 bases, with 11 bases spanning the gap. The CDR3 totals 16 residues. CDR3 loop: CATSSPKKSTNEKLFF. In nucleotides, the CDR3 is TGTGCCACCAGCAGTCCCAAAAAATCAACTAATGAAAAACTGTTTTTT.

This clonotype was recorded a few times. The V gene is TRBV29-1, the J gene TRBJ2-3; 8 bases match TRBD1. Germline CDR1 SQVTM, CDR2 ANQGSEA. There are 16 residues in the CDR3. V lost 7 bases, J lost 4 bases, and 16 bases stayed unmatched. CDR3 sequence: CSARSTRGPGPDTQYF. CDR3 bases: TGCAGCGCCAGATCGACCAGGGGGCCAGGGCCAGATACGCAGTATTTT.

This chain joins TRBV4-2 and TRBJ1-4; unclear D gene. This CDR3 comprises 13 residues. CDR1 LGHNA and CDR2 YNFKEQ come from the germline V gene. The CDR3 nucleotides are TGTGCTGCATCCCGGGAAACTAATGAAAAACTGTTTTTT. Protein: CAASRETNEKLFF.

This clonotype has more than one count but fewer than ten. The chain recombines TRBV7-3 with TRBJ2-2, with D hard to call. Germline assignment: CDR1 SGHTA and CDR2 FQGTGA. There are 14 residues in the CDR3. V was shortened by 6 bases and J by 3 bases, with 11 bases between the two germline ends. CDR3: CASRVADYTGELFF. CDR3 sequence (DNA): TGTGCCAGCAGGGTGGCAGACTACACCGGGGAGCTGTTTTTT.

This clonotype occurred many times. CDR3 loop: CASSGEVGVVNTGELFF. CDR3 DNA sequence: TGTGCCAGCAGTGGTGAGGTCGGGGTTGTGAACACCGGGGAGCTGTTTTTT. The chain is built from TRBV11-2 and TRBJ2-2; the D gene is possibly TRBD2 (5 bases). Germline loops: CDR1 SGHAT, CDR2 FQNNGV. CDR3 length: 17 amino acids. The V end lost 6 bases, the J end lost 1 base, and 18 bases lay between the germline ends.

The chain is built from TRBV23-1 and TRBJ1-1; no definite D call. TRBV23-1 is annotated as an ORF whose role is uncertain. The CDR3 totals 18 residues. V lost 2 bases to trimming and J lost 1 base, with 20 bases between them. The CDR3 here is CASSQEPFPPWENTEAFF. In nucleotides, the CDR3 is TGCGCCAGCAGTCAAGAACCCTTCCCCCCGTGGGAGAACACTGAAGCTTTCTTT.

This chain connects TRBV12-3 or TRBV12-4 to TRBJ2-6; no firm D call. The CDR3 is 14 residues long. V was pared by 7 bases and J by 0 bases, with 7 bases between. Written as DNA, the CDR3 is TGTGCCAGCACCTACCTCTCTGGGGCCAACGTCCTGACTTTC. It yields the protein CASTYLSGANVLTF.

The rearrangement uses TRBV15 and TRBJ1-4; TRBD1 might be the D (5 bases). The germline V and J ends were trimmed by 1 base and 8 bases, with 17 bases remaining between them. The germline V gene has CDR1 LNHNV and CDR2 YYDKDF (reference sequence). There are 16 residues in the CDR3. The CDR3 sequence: CATSRAPGRRDEKLFF. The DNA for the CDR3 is TGTGCCACCAGCAGAGCTCCGGGCCGAAGGGACGAAAAACTGTTTTTT.

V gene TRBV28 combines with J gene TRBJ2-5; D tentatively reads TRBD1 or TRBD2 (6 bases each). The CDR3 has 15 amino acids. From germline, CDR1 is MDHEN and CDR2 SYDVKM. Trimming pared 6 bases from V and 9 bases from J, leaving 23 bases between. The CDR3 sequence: CASRYRDWETLAQYF. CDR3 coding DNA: TGTGCCAGCAGGTACAGGGACTGGGAGACGTTGGCCCAGTACTTC.

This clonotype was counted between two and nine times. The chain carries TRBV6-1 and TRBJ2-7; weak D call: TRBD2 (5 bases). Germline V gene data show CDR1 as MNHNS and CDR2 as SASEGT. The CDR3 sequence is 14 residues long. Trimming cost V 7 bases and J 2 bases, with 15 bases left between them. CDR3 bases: TGTGCCAGCAACCGGAATTGGGGAGCCTACGAGCAGTACTTC. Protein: CASNRNWGAYEQYF.

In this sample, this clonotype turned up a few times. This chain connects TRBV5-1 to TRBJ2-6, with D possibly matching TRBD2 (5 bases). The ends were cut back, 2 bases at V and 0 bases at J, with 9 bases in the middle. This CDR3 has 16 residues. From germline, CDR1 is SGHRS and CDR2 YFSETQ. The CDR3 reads CASSLTGVSGANVLTF. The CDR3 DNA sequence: TGCGCCAGCAGCTTAACCGGGGTCTCTGGGGCCAACGTCCTGACTTTC.

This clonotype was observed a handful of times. The CDR3 spells CASSLGGFIAGELFF. The CDR3 coding sequence is TGTGCCAGCAGCTTAGGAGGGTTTATCGCCGGGGAGCTGTTTTTT. The rearrangement joins TRBV7-9 to TRBJ2-2; possibly TRBD2 for D (5 bases). The CDR3 consists of 15 residues. The germline V and J ends were trimmed by 1 base and 6 bases, with 12 bases remaining between them. The germline CDR1 and CDR2 sequences are SEHNR and FQNEAQ (reference sequence). Full variable domain (outside the CDR3, taken from reference TRBV7-9 and TRBJ2-2): DTGVSQNPRHKITKRGQNVTFRCDPISEHNRLYWYRQTLGQGPEFLTYFQNEAQLEKSRLLSDRFSAERPKGSFSTLEIQRTEQGDSAMYLCASSLGGFIAGELFFGEGSRLTVL.

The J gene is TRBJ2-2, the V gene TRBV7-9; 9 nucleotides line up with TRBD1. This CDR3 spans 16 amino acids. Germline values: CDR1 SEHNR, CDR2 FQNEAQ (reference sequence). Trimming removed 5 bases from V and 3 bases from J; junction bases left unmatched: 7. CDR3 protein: CASSPQGALDTGELFF. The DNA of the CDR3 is TGTGCCAGCAGCCCACAGGGGGCATTGGACACCGGGGAGCTGTTTTTT.

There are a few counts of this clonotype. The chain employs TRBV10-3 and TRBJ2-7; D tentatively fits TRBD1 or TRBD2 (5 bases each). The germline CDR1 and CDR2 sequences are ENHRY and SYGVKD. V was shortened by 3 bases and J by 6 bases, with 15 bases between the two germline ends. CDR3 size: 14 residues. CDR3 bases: TGTGCCATCAGTGACATTGGGGAGAGGGGCGAGCAGTACTTC. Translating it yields CAISDIGERGEQYF.

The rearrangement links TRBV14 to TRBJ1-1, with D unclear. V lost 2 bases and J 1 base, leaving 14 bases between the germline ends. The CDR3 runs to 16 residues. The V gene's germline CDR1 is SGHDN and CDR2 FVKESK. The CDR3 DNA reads TGTGCCAGCAGCCAAATCGTGCCAGGATGGAACACTGAAGCTTTCTTT. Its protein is CASSQIVPGWNTEAFF.

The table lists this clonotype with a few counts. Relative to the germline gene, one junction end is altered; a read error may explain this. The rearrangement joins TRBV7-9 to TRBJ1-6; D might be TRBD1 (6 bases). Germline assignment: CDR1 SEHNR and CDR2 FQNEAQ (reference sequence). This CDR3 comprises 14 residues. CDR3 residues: CASSPQGYSSPLHF. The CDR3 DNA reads TGTGCCAGCAGCCCGCAGGGGTATAGTTCACCCCTCCACTTT.

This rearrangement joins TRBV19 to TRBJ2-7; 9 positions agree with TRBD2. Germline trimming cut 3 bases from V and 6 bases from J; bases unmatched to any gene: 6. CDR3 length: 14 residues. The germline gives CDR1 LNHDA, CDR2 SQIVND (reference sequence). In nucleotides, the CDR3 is TGTGCCAGTAGTATTGATAGCGGGAGAAGCGAGCAGTACTTC. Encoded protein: CASSIDSGRSEQYF.

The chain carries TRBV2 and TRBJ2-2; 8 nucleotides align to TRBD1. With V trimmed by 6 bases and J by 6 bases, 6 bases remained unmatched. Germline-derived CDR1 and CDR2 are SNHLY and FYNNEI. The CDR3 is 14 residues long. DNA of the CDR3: TGTGCCAGCAGGGGGACAGGAGGGTCCGGGGAGCTGTTTTTT. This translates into CASRGTGGSGELFF.

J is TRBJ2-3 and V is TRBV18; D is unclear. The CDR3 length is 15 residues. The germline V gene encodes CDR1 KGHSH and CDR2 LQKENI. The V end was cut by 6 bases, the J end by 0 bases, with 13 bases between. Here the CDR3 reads CASSRNSLSTDTQYF. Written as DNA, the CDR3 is TGTGCCAGCTCCCGAAACAGCCTTAGCACAGATACGCAGTATTTT.

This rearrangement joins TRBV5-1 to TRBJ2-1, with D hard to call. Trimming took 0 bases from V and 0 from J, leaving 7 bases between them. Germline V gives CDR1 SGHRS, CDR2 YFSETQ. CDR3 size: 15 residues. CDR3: CASSLDGDSYNEQFF. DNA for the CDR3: TGCGCCAGCAGCTTGGATGGGGACTCCTACAATGAGCAGTTCTTC.

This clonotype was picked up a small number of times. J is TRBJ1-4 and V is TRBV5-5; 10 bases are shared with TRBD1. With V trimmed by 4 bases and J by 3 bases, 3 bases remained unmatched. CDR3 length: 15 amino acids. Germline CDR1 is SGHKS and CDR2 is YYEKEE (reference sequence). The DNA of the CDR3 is TGTGCCAGCAGCCACGACAGGGGGCCTAATGAAAAACTGTTTTTT. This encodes CASSHDRGPNEKLFF.